This TCR beta chain was recovered during a study of human T cells and chemical hapten exposure. This clonotype was seen a handful of times. Its antigen is unidentified. The study, taken as a whole, reports: The donors suffered from alopecia, so their immune response may not match that of healthy people.

The time point here: pre-sensitization, week 0. Treatment given: therapeutic diphenylcyclopropenone sensitization with weekly scalp DPC. Donation of samples came from alopecia patients who were 18 to 70 years old and suitable for DPC. In the original workflow: 95,638 TCRs per sample was the median, with a range of 23,224 to 690,600. A single record per CDR3 protein comes from TCRdb applying MiXCR to the RACE reads. Clone size and V and J calls follow TCRdb, not the original study. This sample has approximately 320,000 distinct CDR3 sequences, with 5.5% found just once. Material: whole blood, obtained in connection with sensitization to the hapten diphenylcyclopropenone (DPC). The clonotype originates from a woman between 18 and 30 years old with alopecia areata. Some clones in this sample may be carry-over from other donors' samples.

CDR3 DNA sequence: TGTGCCACCAGGAAGGACTCGAACACTGAAGCTTTCTTT. Translating gives CATRKDSNTEAFF. The chain uses TRBV24-1 and TRBJ1-1; no definite D call. Per germline, CDR1 KGHDR and CDR2 SFDVKD. The CDR3 is 13 amino acids. With 7 bases removed from V and 1 base from J, the gap between germline ends came to 9 bases.